This T cell receptor beta chain comes out of a study of CD8 T cells in Susac syndrome. Random hexamers were used to reverse transcribe an amount of 0.5 to 1 ug RNA. Each CDR3 protein gets one entry after TCRdb re-called the immunoSEQ multiplex PCR reads with MiXCR. The sample has about 130,000 distinct CDR3 sequences, 90% to 95% seen once; the top ten hold around 0.12%. CDR3 size: 16 residues. In germline, CDR1 is SGHDT, CDR2 YYEEEE. J lost 5 bases, V lost 4 bases, and 11 bases had no gene match. The sequence was obtained from a human donor in good health. Material for sequencing was CD4+ T cells from PBMCs. The V call is TRBV5-6, the J call TRBJ1-2; the match to TRBD1 covers 10 bases. CDR3 sequence: CASSPDPGQGIYGYTF. The DNA for the CDR3 is TGTGCCAGCAGCCCAGATCCGGGACAGGGGATTTATGGCTACACCTTC.